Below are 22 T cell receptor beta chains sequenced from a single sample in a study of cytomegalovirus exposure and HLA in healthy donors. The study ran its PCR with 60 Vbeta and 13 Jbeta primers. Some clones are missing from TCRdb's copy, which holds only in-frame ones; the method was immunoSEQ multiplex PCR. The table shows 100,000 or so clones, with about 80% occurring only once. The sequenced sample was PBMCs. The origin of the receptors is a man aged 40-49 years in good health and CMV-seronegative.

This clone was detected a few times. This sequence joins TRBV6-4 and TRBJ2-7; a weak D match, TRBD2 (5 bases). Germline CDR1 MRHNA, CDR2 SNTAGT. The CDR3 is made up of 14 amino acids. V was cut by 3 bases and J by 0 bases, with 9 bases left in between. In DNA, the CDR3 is TGTGCCAGCAGTGAAGTAGAGGGCTCCTACGAGCAGTACTTC. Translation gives CASSEVEGSYEQYF.

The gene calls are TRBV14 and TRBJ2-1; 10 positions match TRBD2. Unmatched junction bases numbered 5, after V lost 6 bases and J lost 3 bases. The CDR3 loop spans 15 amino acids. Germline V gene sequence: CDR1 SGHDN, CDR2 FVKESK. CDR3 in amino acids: CASSLGLADYNEQFF. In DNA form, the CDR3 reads TGTGCCAGCAGTCTTGGACTAGCGGACTACAATGAGCAGTTCTTC.

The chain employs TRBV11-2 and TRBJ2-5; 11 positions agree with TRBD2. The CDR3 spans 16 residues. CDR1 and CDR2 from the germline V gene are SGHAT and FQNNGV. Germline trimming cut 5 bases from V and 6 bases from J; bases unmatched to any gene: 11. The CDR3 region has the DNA TGTGCCAGCAGCCATGGGAGTCTAGCGGGGGGACAGACCCAGTACTTC. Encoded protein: CASSHGSLAGGQTQYF.

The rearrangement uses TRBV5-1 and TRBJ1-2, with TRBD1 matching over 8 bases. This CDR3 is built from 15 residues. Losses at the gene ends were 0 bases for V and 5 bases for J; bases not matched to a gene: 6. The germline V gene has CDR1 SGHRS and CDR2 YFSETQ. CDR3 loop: CASSLEAGGRYGYTF. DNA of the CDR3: TGCGCCAGCAGCTTGGAAGCAGGGGGCCGATATGGCTACACCTTC.

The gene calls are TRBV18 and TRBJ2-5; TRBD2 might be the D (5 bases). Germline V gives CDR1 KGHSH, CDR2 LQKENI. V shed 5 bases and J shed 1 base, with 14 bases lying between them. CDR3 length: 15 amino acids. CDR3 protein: CASSGSGLGQETQYF. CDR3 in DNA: TGTGCCAGCTCAGGCTCTGGACTGGGCCAAGAGACCCAGTACTTC.

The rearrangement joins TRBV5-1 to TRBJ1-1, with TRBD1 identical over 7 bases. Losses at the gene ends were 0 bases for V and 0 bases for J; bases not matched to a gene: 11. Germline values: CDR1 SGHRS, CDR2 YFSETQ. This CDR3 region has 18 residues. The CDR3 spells CASSLGQGNTDMNTEAFF. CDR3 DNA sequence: TGCGCCAGCAGCTTGGGACAGGGAAATACTGATATGAACACTGAAGCTTTCTTT.

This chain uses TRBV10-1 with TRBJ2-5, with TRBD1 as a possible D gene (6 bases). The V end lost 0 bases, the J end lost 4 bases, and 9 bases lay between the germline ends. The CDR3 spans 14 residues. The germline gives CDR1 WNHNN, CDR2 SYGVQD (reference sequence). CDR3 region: CASSESTGRETQYF. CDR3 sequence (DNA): TGCGCCAGCAGTGAGTCGACAGGACGAGAGACCCAGTACTTC.

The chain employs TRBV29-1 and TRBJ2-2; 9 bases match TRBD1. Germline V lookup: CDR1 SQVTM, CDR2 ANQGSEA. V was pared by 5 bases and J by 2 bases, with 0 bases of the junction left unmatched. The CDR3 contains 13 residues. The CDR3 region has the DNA TGCAGCGTTACAGGGGGCAACACCGGGGAGCTGTTTTTT. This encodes CSVTGGNTGELFF.

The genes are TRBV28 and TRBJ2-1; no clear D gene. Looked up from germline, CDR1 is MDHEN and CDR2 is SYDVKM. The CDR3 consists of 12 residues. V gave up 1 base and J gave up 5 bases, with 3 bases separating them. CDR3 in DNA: TGTGCCAGCAGTTTATTAGACAATGAGCAGTTCTTC. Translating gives CASSLLDNEQFF.

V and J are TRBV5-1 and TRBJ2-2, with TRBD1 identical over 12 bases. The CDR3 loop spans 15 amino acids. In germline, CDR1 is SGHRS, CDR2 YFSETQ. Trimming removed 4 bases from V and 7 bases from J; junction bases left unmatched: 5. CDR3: CASSGGQGAGGELFF. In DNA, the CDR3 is TGCGCCAGCAGCGGGGGACAGGGGGCAGGCGGGGAGCTGTTTTTT.

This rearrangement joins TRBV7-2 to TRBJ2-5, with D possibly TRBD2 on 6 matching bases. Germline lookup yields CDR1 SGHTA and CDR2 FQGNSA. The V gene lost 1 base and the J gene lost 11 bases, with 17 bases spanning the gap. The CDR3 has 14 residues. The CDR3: CASSLGDRGTLQYF. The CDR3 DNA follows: TGTGCCAGCAGCTTAGGGGACCGGGGGACCTTACAGTACTTC. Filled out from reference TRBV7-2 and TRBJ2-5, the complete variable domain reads GAGVSQSPSNKVTEKGKDVELRCDPISGHTALYWYRQSLGQGLEFLIYFQGNSAPDKSGLPSDRFSAERTGGSVSTLTIQRTQQEDSAVYLCASSLGDRGTLQYFGPGTRLLVL.

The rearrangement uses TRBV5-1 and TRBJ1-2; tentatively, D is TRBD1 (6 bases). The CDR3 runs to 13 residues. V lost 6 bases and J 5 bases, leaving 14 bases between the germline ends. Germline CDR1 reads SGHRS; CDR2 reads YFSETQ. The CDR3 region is CASNQGPGYGYTF. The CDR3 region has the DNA TGCGCCAGCAACCAGGGGCCTGGGTATGGCTACACCTTC.

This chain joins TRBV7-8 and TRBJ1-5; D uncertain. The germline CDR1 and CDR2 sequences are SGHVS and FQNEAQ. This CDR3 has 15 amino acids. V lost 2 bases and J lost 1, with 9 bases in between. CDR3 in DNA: TGTGCCAGCAGCTTAACGTCTGCGAGCAATCAGCCCCAGCATTTT. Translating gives CASSLTSASNQPQHF.

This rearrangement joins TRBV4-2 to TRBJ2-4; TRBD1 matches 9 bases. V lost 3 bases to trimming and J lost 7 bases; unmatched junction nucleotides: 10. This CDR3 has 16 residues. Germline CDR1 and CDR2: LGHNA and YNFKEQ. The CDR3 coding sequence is TGTGCCAGCAGCCAGGGACAGGGCCCCCTTAGGAACATTCAGTACTTC. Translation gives CASSQGQGPLRNIQYF.

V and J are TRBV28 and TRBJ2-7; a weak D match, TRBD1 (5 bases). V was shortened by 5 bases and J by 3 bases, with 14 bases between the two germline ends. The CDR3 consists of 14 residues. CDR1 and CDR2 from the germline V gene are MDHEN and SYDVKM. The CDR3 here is CASSDAGIYYEQYV. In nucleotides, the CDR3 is TGTGCCAGCAGTGACGCAGGGATTTACTACGAGCAGTACGTC.

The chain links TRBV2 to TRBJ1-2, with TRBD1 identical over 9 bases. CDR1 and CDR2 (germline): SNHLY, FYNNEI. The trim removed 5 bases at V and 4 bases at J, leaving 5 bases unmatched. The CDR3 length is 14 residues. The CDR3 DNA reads TGTGCCAGCAGTAGGGACAGGGACTTCTATGGCTACACCTTC. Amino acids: CASSRDRDFYGYTF. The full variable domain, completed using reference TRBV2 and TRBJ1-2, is EPEVTQTPSHQVTQMGQEVILRCVPISNHLYFYWYRQILGQKVEFLVSFYNNEISEKSEIFDDQFSVERPDGSNFTLKIRSTKLEDSAMYFCASSRDRDFYGYTFGSGTRLTVV.

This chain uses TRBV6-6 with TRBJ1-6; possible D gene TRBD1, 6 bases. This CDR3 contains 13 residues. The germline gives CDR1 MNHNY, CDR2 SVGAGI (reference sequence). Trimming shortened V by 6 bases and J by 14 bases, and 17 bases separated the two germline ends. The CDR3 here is CASRDRQDLALHF. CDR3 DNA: TGTGCCAGCAGAGACCGACAGGACCTCGCCCTCCACTTT.

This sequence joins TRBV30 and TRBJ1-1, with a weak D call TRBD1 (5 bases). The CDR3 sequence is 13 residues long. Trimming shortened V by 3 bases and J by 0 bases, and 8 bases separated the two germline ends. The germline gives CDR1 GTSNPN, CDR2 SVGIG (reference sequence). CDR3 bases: TGTGCCTGGAGGAAACAGGTGAACACTGAAGCTTTCTTT. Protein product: CAWRKQVNTEAFF.

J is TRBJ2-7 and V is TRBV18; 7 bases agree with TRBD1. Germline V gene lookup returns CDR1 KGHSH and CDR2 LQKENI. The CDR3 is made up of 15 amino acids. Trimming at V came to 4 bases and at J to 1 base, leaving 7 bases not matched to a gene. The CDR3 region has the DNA TGTGCCAGCTCACAACCGGGACAGACGTCCTACGAGCAGTACTTC. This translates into CASSQPGQTSYEQYF.

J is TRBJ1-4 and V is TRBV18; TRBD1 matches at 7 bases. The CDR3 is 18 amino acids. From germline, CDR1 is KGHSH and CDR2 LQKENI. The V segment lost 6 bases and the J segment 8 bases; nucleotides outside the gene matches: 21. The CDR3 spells CASSKLQGDSARKEKLFF. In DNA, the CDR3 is TGTGCCAGCTCGAAACTTCAGGGGGATTCGGCGCGGAAAGAAAAACTGTTTTTT.

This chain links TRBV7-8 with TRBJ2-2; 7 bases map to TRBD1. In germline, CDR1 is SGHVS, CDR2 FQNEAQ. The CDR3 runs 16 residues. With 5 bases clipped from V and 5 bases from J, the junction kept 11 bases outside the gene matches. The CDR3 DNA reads TGTGCCAGCAGCGGGAACAGGGGAAGGGGAACCGGGGAGCTGTTTTTT. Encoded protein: CASSGNRGRGTGELFF.

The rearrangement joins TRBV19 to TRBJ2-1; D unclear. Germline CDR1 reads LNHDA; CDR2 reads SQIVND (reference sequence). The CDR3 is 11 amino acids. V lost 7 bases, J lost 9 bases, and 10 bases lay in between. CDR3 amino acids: CASNSATEQFF. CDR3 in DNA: TGTGCCAGTAACTCAGCGACTGAGCAGTTCTTC.